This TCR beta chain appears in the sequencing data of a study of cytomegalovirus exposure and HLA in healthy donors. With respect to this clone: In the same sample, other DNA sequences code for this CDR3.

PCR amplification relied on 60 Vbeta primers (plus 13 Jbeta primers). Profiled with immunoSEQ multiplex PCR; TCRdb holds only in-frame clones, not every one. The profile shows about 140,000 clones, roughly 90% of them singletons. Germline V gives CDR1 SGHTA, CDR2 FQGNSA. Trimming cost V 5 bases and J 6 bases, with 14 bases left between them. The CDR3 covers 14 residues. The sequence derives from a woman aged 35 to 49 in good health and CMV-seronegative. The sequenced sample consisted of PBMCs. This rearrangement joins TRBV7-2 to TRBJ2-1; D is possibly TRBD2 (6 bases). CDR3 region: CASSRLGVPNEQFF. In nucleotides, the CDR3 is TGTGCCAGCAGCAGACTAGGTGTCCCCAATGAGCAGTTCTTC.